The T cell receptor beta chain under discussion was sequenced for a study of blood T cell repertoires in COVID-19. Study-wide background: From T cells, B-cell-depleted T cells, or PBMCs came the material, which was cDNA or gDNA.

In the original analysis: Amplifying reference gene primers gave estimates of nucleated cell counts. Produced via immunoSEQ multiplex PCR; TCRdb's table is partial and in-frame only. Clone size and V and J calls were adopted from that table, with D and trimming inferred from the DNA. Of 50,000 to 55,000 clones in the sample, 82% were seen once. The sample holds one count of this clone. V lost 5 bases and J lost 6; bases outside the gene matches: 7. The CDR3 has 14 residues. Germline CDR1 reads KGHDR; CDR2 reads SFDVKD. The sample comprised peripheral blood. The gene calls are TRBV24-1 and TRBJ2-7, with 9 bases fitting TRBD1. The source of this sequence is an elderly man with COVID-19, enrolled during active disease. DNA for the CDR3: TGTGCCACCAGTGCTAAGGACAGGGGAGGCGAGCAGTACTTC. Translating it yields CATSAKDRGGEQYF.